This TCR beta chain was captured in a study of blood T cell repertoires in COVID-19. Study-wide context: Samples of COVID-19 (acute and convalescent) were obtained from the United States, Italy and Spain. T cells, B-cell-depleted T cells, or PBMCs supplied cDNA or gDNA.

CDR3 length: 12 amino acids. The V gene end was trimmed by 2 bases and the J gene end by 11 bases; junction bases not matched to a gene: 3. Original data processing: Reference gene primer amplification in the assay estimated nucleated cell counts. The table came from immunoSEQ multiplex PCR; TCRdb's copy has only in-frame clones and leaves some out. That table is the source of V, J and clone size, and D and trimming were worked out from the DNA. The repertoire has some 100,000 clones, roughly nine tenths of them found once; the top ten carry approximately 15%. Material for sequencing was peripheral blood. V and J are TRBV12-3 or TRBV12-4 and TRBJ2-3; 8 bases fit TRBD1. The TCR sequence derives from a man aged 45 to 65 with acute or convalescent COVID-19. The CDR3 is CASSLTGTGQYF. For the CDR3, the DNA is TGTGCCAGCAGTTTAACCGGGACAGGGCAGTATTTT.